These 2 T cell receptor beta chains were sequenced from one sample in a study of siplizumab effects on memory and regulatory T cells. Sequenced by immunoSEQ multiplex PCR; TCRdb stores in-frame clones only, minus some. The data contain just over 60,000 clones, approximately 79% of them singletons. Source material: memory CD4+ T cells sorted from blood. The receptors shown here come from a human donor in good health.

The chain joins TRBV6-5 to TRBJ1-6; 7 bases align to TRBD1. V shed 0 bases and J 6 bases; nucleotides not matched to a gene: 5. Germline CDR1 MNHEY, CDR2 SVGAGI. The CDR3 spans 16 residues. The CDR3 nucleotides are TGTGCCAGCAGTTACTCTAGGGACAGCCCTAATTCACCCCTCCACTTT. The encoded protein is CASSYSRDSPNSPLHF.

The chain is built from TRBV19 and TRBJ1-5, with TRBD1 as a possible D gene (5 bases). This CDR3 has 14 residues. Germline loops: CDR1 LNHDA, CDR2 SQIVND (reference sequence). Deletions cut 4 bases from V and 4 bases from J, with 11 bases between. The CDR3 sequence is CASSKGRDNQPQHF. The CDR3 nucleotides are TGTGCCAGTAGTAAGGGCAGGGATAATCAGCCCCAGCATTTT. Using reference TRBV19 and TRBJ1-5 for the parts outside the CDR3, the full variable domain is DGGITQSPKYLFRKEGQNVTLSCEQNLNHDAMYWYRQDPGQGLRLIYYSQIVNDFQKGDIAEGYSVSREKKESFPLTVTSAQKNPTAFYLCASSKGRDNQPQHFGDGTRLSIL.